Listed here are 6 T cell receptor beta chains from one sample, sequenced in a study of PD-L1 blockade in urothelial cancer. The data were produced by immunoSEQ multiplex PCR, yet TCRdb's version contains in-frame clones alone and is incomplete. The table lists some 74,000 clones, around four fifths of them singletons. Time point given: pretreatment peripheral blood. Sequencing used PBMCs, obtained around atezolizumab (anti-PD-L1) treatment. The source of these receptors is a man aged 40-49 years with urothelial cancer.

This sequence joins TRBV10-3 and TRBJ2-3, with D possibly matching TRBD2 (6 bases). The CDR3 sequence is 16 residues long. Looked up from germline, CDR1 is ENHRY and CDR2 is SYGVKD. Trimming took 3 bases from V and 0 from J, leaving 13 bases between them. The CDR3 loop is CAISDSPGRSTDTQYF. CDR3 nucleotides: TGTGCCATCAGTGACTCCCCGGGGAGGAGCACAGATACGCAGTATTTT.

The V gene is TRBV28, the J gene TRBJ2-6; no clear D. CDR3 length: 16 amino acids. Germline CDR1 and CDR2: MDHEN and SYDVKM. Trimming removed 4 bases at V and 0 bases at J, with 10 bases between. This CDR3 is CASSSYRHSGANVLTF. The DNA for the CDR3 is TGTGCCAGCAGTTCCTACCGTCACTCTGGGGCCAACGTCCTGACTTTC.

The V and J genes are TRBV9 and TRBJ2-7, with a tentative D call TRBD1 (5 bases). Germline assignment: CDR1 SGDLS and CDR2 YYNGEE. V lost 0 bases and J 6 bases, leaving 13 bases between the germline ends. The CDR3 runs to 14 residues. For the CDR3, the DNA is TGTGCCAGCAGCGTAGATCGGCAGGGTTTCGAGCAGTACTTC. It translates to CASSVDRQGFEQYF.

The chain is built from TRBV7-9 and TRBJ1-2, with 7 bases identical to TRBD1. Germline CDR1 reads SEHNR; CDR2 reads FQNEAQ (reference sequence). This CDR3 has 14 amino acids. V lost 6 bases to trimming and J lost 1 base; unmatched junction nucleotides: 5. The CDR3 sequence is CASRHNRGNYGYTF. The CDR3 nucleotides are TGTGCCAGCAGGCACAACAGGGGTAACTATGGCTACACCTTC.

This clone was counted a few times. The rearrangement links TRBV25-1 to TRBJ2-1; D unclear. The V end lost 6 bases, the J end lost 4 bases, and 10 bases lay between the germline ends. There are 13 residues in the CDR3. Germline loops: CDR1 MGHDK, CDR2 SYGVNS. The CDR3 is CASSLTSYNEQFF. CDR3 coding DNA: TGTGCCAGCAGCTTGACATCTTACAATGAGCAGTTCTTC.

This sequence joins TRBV9 and TRBJ2-1; 12 bases align to TRBD2. The V gene's germline CDR1 is SGDLS and CDR2 YYNGEE. The V and J ends lost 3 bases and 7 bases, in that order; junction bases with no gene match: 20. The CDR3 is 20 amino acids. The CDR3 region has the DNA TGTGCCAGCAGCGCACGACTAGCGGGAGACGCCTATAAGGCTGTGAATGAGCAGTTCTTC. Protein sequence: CASSARLAGDAYKAVNEQFF.